Following are 4 T cell receptor beta chains from one sample sequenced in a study of T cell repertoires in cytomegalovirus infection. TCRdb analysed the reads with MiXCR anew, one entry per CDR3 protein. The sample includes 300,000 to 450,000 distinct CDR3 sequences, less than 20% of them seen just once. Sequenced material: PBMCs. The receptors here all came from a human donor in good health (CMV status not recorded). Some clones in this sample may be carry-over from other donors' samples.

There are many counts of this clonotype. The J gene is TRBJ2-5, the V gene TRBV28; 8 nucleotides align to TRBD1. The CDR3 totals 15 residues. From germline, CDR1 is MDHEN and CDR2 SYDVKM. Trimming took 3 bases from V and 7 from J; bases not matched to a gene: 10. The CDR3 DNA sequence: TGTGCCAGCAGTTTCCCCGCAGGGGGCGAGGTGACCCAGTACTTC. Residues: CASSFPAGGEVTQYF.

This clonotype was counted a few times. The CDR3 sequence is CASRETGTGSWNEQFF. The CDR3 DNA follows: TGTGCCAGCAGGGAGACCGGGACAGGTTCGTGGAATGAGCAGTTCTTC. The gene calls are TRBV12-3 or TRBV12-4 and TRBJ2-1, with TRBD1 matching 8 bases. V lost 6 bases and J lost 7; bases outside the gene matches: 14. There are 16 residues in the CDR3.

The V gene is TRBV7-9, the J gene TRBJ2-7; D assignment may be TRBD1 or TRBD2 (5 bases each). CDR1 SEHNR and CDR2 FQNEAQ come from the germline V gene (reference sequence). CDR3 length: 14 residues. The V end lost 5 bases, the J end lost 4 bases, and 15 bases lay between the germline ends. CDR3 sequence (DNA): TGTGCCAGCAGCCCGAGGGACGCCCCTTACGAGCAGTACTTC. This translates into CASSPRDAPYEQYF. The complete variable domain, with remaining parts taken from reference TRBV7-9 and TRBJ2-7, reads DTGVSQNPRHKITKRGQNVTFRCDPISEHNRLYWYRQTLGQGPEFLTYFQNEAQLEKSRLLSDRFSAERPKGSFSTLEIQRTEQGDSAMYLCASSPRDAPYEQYFGPGTRLTVT.

This clonotype came up a few times. The chain uses TRBV5-1 and TRBJ1-1, with 9 bases identical to TRBD1. This CDR3 contains 14 residues. Germline CDR1 SGHRS, CDR2 YFSETQ. V trimming: 3 bases; J trimming: 6 bases; junction bases outside the gene matches: 6. The CDR3 DNA reads TGCGCCAGCAGCTGGGGACAGGGCTATGCTGAAGCTTTCTTT. Protein product: CASSWGQGYAEAFF.